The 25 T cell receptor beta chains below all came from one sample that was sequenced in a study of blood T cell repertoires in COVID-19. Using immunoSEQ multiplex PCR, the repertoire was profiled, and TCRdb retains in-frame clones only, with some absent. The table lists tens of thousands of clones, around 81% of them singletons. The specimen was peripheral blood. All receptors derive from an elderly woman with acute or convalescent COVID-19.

The CDR3 protein is CASRIQGGGNTEAFF. The CDR3, as DNA: TGTGCCAGCAGGATCCAGGGGGGCGGGAACACTGAAGCTTTCTTT. The chain links TRBV7-8 to TRBJ1-1, with 7 bases identical to TRBD1. Germline CDR1 is SGHVS and CDR2 is FQNEAQ. This CDR3 contains 15 residues. J was trimmed by 1 base and V by 6 bases; bases with no gene match: 8.

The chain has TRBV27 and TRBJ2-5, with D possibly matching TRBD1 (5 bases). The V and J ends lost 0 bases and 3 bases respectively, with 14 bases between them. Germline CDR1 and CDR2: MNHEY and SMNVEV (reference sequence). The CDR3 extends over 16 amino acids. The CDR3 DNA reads TGTGCCAGCAGTTTATCGCTGGAAGACAGAGAAGAGACCCAGTACTTC. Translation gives CASSLSLEDREETQYF.

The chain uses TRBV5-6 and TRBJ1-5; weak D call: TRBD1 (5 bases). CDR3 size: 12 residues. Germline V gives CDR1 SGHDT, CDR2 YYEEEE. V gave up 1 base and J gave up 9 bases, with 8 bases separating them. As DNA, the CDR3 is TGTGCCAGCAGCTTGTTCGGGGGGCCCCAGCATTTT. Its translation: CASSLFGGPQHF.

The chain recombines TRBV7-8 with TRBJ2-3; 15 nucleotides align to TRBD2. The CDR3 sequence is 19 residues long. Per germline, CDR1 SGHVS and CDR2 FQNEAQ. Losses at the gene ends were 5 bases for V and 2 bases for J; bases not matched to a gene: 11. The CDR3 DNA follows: TGTGCCAGCAGCGTTGGGACTAGCGGGGGGCCCCATCACACAGATACGCAGTATTTT. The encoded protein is CASSVGTSGGPHHTDTQYF.

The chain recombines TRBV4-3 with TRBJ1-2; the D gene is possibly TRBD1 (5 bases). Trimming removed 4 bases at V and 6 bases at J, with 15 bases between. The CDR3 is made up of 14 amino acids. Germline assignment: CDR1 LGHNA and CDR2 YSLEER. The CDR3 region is CASSRDLGPDGYTF. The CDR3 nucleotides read TGCGCCAGCAGCCGGGACTTGGGGCCCGATGGCTACACCTTC.

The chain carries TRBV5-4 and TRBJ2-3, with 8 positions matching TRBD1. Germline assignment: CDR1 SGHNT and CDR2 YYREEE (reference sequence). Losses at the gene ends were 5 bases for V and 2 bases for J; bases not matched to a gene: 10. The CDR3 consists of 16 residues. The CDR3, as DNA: TGTGCCAGCAGATCTTCCAGGGGGCTTTCCACAGATACGCAGTATTTT. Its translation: CASRSSRGLSTDTQYF.

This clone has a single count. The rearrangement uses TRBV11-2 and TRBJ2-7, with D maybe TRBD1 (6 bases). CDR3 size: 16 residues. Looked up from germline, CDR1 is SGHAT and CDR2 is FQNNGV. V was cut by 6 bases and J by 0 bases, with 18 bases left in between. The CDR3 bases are TGTGCCAGCAGTCGCCTTGGTGGGGGCAGCTCCTACGAGCAGTACTTC. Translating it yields CASSRLGGGSSYEQYF.

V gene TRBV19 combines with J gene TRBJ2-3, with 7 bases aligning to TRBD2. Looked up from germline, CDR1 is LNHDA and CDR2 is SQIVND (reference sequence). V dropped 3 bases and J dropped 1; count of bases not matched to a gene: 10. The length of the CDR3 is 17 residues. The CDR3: CASSMRRSGVGTDTQYF. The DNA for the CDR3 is TGTGCCAGTAGTATGAGAAGAAGCGGGGTCGGCACAGATACGCAGTATTTT.

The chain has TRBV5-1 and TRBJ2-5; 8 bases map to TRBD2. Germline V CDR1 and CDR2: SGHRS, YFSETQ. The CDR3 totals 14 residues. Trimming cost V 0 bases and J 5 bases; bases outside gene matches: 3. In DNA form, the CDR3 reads TGCGCCAGCAGCTTGGGCGGGGGGTCCGAGACCCAGTACTTC. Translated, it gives CASSLGGGSETQYF.

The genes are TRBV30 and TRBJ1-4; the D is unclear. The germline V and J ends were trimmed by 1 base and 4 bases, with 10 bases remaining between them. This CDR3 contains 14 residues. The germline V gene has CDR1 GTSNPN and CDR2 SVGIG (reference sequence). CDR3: CAWSGGGSNEKLFF. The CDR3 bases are TGTGCCTGGAGTGGGGGAGGGAGTAATGAAAAACTGTTTTTT.

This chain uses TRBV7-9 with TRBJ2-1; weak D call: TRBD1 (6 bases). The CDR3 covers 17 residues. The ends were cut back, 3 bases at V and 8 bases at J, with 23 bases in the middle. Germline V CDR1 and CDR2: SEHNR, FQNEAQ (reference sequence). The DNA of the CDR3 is TGTGCCAGCAGCTTTTCAGGACAGCCTCCCCTGGGGGATGAGCAGTTCTTC. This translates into CASSFSGQPPLGDEQFF. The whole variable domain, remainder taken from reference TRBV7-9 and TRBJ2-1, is DTGVSQNPRHKITKRGQNVTFRCDPISEHNRLYWYRQTLGQGPEFLTYFQNEAQLEKSRLLSDRFSAERPKGSFSTLEIQRTEQGDSAMYLCASSFSGQPPLGDEQFFGPGTRLTVL.

The CDR3: CASSQGTRGNEQFF. DNA of the CDR3: TGTGCCAGCAGCCAAGGGACTAGGGGAAATGAGCAGTTCTTC. The chain employs TRBV3-1 (or the pseudogene TRBV3-2) and TRBJ2-1, with 7 bases lining up with TRBD2. J was trimmed by 7 bases and V by 1 base; bases with no gene match: 4. The CDR3 sequence is 14 residues long. The germline V gene has CDR1 LGHDT and CDR2 YNNKEL (reference sequence).

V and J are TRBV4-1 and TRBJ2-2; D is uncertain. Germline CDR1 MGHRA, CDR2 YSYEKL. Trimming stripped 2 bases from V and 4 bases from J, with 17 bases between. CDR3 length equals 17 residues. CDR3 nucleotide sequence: TGCGCCAGCAGCCAACTAGACCTGATCACCTTCACCGGGGAGCTGTTTTTT. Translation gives CASSQLDLITFTGELFF.

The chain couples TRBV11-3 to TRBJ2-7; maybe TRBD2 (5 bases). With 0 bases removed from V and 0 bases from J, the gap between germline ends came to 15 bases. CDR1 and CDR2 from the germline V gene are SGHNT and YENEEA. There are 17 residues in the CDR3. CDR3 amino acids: CASSLDRGSLSSYEQYF. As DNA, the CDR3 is TGTGCCAGCAGCTTAGATCGGGGTAGCTTAAGCTCCTACGAGCAGTACTTC.

CDR3 protein: CASRSHPKPTNTGELFF. DNA for the CDR3: TGTGCCAGTAGGTCCCATCCAAAACCTACGAACACCGGGGAGCTGTTTTTT. V is TRBV19 and J is TRBJ2-2; no clear D gene. This CDR3 comprises 17 residues. Germline V gene lookup returns CDR1 LNHDA and CDR2 SQIVND (reference sequence). Trimming took 6 bases from V and 0 from J, leaving 17 bases between them.

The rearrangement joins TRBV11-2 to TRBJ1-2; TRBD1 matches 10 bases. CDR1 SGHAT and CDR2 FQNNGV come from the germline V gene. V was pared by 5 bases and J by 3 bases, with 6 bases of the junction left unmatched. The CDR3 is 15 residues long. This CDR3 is CASSPGTGEDYGYTF. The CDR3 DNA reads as TGTGCCAGCAGCCCCGGGACAGGGGAAGACTATGGCTACACCTTC.

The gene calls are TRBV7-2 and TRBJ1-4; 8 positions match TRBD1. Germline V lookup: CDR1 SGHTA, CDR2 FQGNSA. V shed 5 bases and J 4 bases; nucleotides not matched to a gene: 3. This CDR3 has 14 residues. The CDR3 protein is CASSADRGNEKLFF. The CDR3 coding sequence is TGTGCCAGCAGCGCTGACAGGGGTAATGAAAAACTGTTTTTT. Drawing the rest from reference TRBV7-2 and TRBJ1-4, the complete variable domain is GAGVSQSPSNKVTEKGKDVELRCDPISGHTALYWYRQSLGQGLEFLIYFQGNSAPDKSGLPSDRFSAERTGGSVSTLTIQRTQQEDSAVYLCASSADRGNEKLFFGSGTQLSVL.

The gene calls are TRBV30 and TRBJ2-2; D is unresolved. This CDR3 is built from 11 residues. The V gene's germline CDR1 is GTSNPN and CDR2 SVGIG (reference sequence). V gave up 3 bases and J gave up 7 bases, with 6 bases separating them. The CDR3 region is CAWRNYGELFF. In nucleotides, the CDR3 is TGTGCCTGGAGAAATTACGGGGAGCTGTTTTTT. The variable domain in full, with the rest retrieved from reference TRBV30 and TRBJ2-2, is SQTIHQWPATLVQPVGSPLSLECTVEGTSNPNLYWYRQAAGRGLQLLFYSVGIGQISSEVPQNLSASRPQDRQFILSSKKLLLSDSGFYLCAWRNYGELFFGEGSRLTVL.

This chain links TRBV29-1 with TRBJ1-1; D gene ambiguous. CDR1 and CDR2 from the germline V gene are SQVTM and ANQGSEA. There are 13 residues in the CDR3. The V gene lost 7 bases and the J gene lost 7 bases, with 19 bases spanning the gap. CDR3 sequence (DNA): TGCAGCGCGACCCCCGGTTACGGGAGTGAAGCTTTCTTT. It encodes CSATPGYGSEAFF.

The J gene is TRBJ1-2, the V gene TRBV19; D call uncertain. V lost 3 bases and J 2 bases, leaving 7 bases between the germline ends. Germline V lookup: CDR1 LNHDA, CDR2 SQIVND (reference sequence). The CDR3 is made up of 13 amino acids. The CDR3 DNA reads TGTGCCAGTAGTATGCGCCGGAACTATGGCTACACCTTC. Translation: CASSMRRNYGYTF.

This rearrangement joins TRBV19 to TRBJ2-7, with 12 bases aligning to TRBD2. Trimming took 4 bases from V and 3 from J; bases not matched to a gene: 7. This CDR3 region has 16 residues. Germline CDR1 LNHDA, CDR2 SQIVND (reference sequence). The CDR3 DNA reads TGTGCCAGTAGTACCACGCTAGCGGGGGGGAACTACGAGCAGTACTTC. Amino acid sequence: CASSTTLAGGNYEQYF.

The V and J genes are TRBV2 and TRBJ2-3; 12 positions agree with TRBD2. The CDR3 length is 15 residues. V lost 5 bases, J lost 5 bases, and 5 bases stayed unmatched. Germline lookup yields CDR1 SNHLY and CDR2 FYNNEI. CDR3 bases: TGTGCCAGCAGTCCTAGCGGGGGGGTTCGAGATACGCAGTATTTT. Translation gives CASSPSGGVRDTQYF. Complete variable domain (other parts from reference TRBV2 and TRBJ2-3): EPEVTQTPSHQVTQMGQEVILRCVPISNHLYFYWYRQILGQKVEFLVSFYNNEISEKSEIFDDQFSVERPDGSNFTLKIRSTKLEDSAMYFCASSPSGGVRDTQYFGPGTRLTVL.

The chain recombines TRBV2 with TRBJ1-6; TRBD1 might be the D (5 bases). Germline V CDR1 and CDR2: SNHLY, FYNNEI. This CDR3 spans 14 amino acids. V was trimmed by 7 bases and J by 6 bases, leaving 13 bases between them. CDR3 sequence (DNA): TGTGCCAGCAAATCCAGGGTTGGTAATTCACCCCTCCACTTT. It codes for CASKSRVGNSPLHF.

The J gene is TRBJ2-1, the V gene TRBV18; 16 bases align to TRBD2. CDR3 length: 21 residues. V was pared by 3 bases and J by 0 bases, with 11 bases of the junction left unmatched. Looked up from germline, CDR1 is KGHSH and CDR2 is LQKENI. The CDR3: CASSPPPTGLAGGGSYNEQFF. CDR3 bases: TGTGCCAGCTCACCTCCTCCTACGGGACTAGCGGGGGGGGGCTCCTACAATGAGCAGTTCTTC.

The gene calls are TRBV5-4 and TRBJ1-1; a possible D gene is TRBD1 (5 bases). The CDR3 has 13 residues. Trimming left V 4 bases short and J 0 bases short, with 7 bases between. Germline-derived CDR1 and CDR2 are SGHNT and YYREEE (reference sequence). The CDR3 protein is CASSPQVNTEAFF. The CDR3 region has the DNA TGTGCCAGCAGCCCACAGGTGAACACTGAAGCTTTCTTT.